This T cell receptor beta chain was identified during a study of T-cell memory formation after mild COVID-19. TCRdb re-derived calls from the 5' RACE reads in MiXCR, one entry per CDR3 protein. Here the sample spans roughly 280,000 distinct CDR3 sequences, over 7% being singletons. Germline assignment: CDR1 MNHEY and CDR2 SVGAGI. This CDR3 is 15 amino acids long. V shed 6 bases and J 4 bases; nucleotides not matched to a gene: 9. Study results and limitations: Whether second-wave clones peaking at day 37 were SARS-CoV-2 specific went unconfirmed. Clones contracting over day 15 to 85 were CD4/CD8 balanced, with later expanders leaning CD4+. Pre-infection memory contained some responding clones, which suggested that cross-reactive memory had joined. Most CD4+ clones that shrank were in CM and EM, while CD8+ ones turned up in EMRA.

This clonotype has at least ten counts. Its antigen is not known. The receptor's source is a man younger than 35 who had mild COVID-19 (a few samples of this study predate the infection). Cell type and time point are not known. The chain uses TRBV6-5 and TRBJ2-1; 7 bases map to TRBD1. The sequencing sample was made of PBMCs or a T cell subset sorted from them (not recorded which). The CDR3 DNA reads as TGTGCCAGCAGCCCAGGCAGGGGGTCGTACAATGAGCAGTTCTTC. Its protein is CASSPGRGSYNEQFF.